What follows are 30 T cell receptor beta chains derived from one specimen sequenced in a study of tissue T cells after allogeneic stem cell transplantation. Profiling relied on immunoSEQ multiplex PCR, and the TCRdb table lists in-frame clones only, not all of them. This table has roughly 8,800 clones, about 56% appearing once. Source: tissue from the jejunum, taken at autopsy. All receptors derive from a female donor at least 60 years old with lung cancer.

This clone was counted between two and nine times. Other DNA sequences in this sample translate to the same CDR3. The J gene is TRBJ1-2, the V gene TRBV6-2 or TRBV6-3, with D maybe TRBD1 (6 bases). The CDR3 sequence is 13 residues long. The V gene's germline CDR1 is MNHEY and CDR2 SVGEGT. V lost 5 bases and J 5 bases, leaving 12 bases between the germline ends. The CDR3 loop is CASSPTGDYGYTF. The CDR3 nucleotides are TGTGCCAGCAGTCCGACAGGAGATTATGGCTACACCTTC.

This clone was observed a handful of times. CDR3 sequence: CASSQDYRAYNEQFF. The DNA of the CDR3 is TGTGCCAGCAGCCAAGACTACAGAGCTTACAATGAGCAGTTCTTC. J is TRBJ2-1 and V is TRBV3-1 (or the pseudogene TRBV3-2), with D unclear. The CDR3 contains 15 residues. In germline, CDR1 is LGHDT, CDR2 YNNKEL (reference sequence). The germline V and J ends were trimmed by 0 bases and 4 bases, with 10 bases remaining between them.

The chain couples TRBV18 to TRBJ2-7; D is unclear. The germline V gene encodes CDR1 KGHSH and CDR2 LQKENI. The CDR3 spans 12 residues. V dropped 8 bases and J dropped 6 bases, with 14 bases sitting between them. In DNA form, the CDR3 reads TGTGCCAGCGGACCCGACGCCTCCGAGCAGTACTTC. This sequence encodes CASGPDASEQYF.

The V call is TRBV18, the J call TRBJ1-3, with D unclear. The CDR3 contains 19 residues. Germline V CDR1 and CDR2: KGHSH, LQKENI. The germline V and J ends were trimmed by 3 bases and 1 base, with 22 bases remaining between them. The CDR3 loop is CASSPGPRSVKASGNTIYF. CDR3 DNA: TGTGCCAGCTCACCCGGGCCGCGAAGCGTGAAAGCTTCTGGAAACACCATATATTTT.

Comments on this clone: At one boundary the junction diverges from the germline segment, which might be a read error. V usage is TRBV7-7 and J usage is TRBJ2-2; the D call may be TRBD1 or TRBD2 (5 bases each). The CDR3 runs to 16 residues. The germline CDR1 and CDR2 sequences are SSHAT and FNYEAQ (reference sequence). CDR3 residues: CASSLNWGLNTGELFF. The DNA for the CDR3 is TGTGCTAGCAGCTTAAACTGGGGGTTAAACACCGGGGAGCTGTTTTTT.

Of note for this clone: At one boundary the junction diverges from the germline segment, which might be a read error. The V call is TRBV3-1 (or the pseudogene TRBV3-2), the J call TRBJ1-5; D is unresolved. From germline, CDR1 is LGHDT and CDR2 YNNKEL (reference sequence). The CDR3 extends over 16 amino acids. The CDR3 loop reads CVSSRGSDGSNQPQHF. The CDR3 DNA reads as TGTGTCAGCAGCCGAGGCTCCGACGGGAGCAATCAGCCCCAGCATTTT.

A few counts support this clone. The J gene is TRBJ2-7, the V gene TRBV24-1; D is perhaps TRBD2 (6 bases). In germline, CDR1 is KGHDR, CDR2 SFDVKD. Trimming took off 6 bases at V and 0 bases at J, with 8 bases between the two ends. This CDR3 has 13 amino acids. This CDR3 reads CATSLGGSYEQYF. CDR3 bases: TGTGCCACCAGTTTGGGGGGCTCCTACGAGCAGTACTTC.

The chain employs TRBV5-4 and TRBJ1-2; unclear D gene. The V gene lost 4 bases and the J gene lost 0 bases, with 10 bases spanning the gap. Germline-derived CDR1 and CDR2 are SGHNT and YYREEE (reference sequence). This CDR3 has 14 residues. In DNA, the CDR3 is TGTGCCAGCAGCACCCGGGGAGCTAACTATGGCTACACCTTC. Its protein is CASSTRGANYGYTF.

This chain joins TRBV9 and TRBJ2-3; the D gene is possibly TRBD1 (5 bases). The CDR3 length is 14 residues. The V end lost 1 base, the J end lost 1 base, and 7 bases lay between the germline ends. Germline V gene sequence: CDR1 SGDLS, CDR2 YYNGEE. The CDR3, as DNA: TGTGCCAGCAGCGTATTACAGGGCACAGATACGCAGTATTTT. Residues: CASSVLQGTDTQYF.

The rearrangement joins TRBV6-5 to TRBJ1-4; 8 nucleotides line up with TRBD1. Germline CDR1 and CDR2: MNHEY and SVGAGI. This CDR3 is built from 15 residues. V dropped 5 bases and J dropped 0; count of bases not matched to a gene: 2. CDR3 region: CASSKDRATNEKLFF. CDR3 coding DNA: TGTGCCAGCAGTAAGGACAGGGCAACTAATGAAAAACTGTTTTTT.

V is TRBV7-2 and J is TRBJ1-2; 9 bases are a match to TRBD1. The CDR3 runs 17 residues. The germline CDR1 and CDR2 sequences are SGHTA and FQGNSA. The J segment lost 5 bases and the V segment lost 5 bases, leaving 15 bases of the junction unmatched. The CDR3 is CASSQDNRGRLSYGYTF. For the CDR3, the DNA is TGTGCCAGCAGCCAGGATAACAGGGGGCGCTTATCTTATGGCTACACCTTC.

By sample fraction, this clone is medium-sized. The chain carries TRBV15 and TRBJ1-1; unclear D gene. V was pared by 1 base and J by 4 bases, with 10 bases between. This CDR3 is 14 amino acids long. The germline CDR1 and CDR2 sequences are LNHNV and YYDKDF (reference sequence). CDR3 coding DNA: TGTGCCACCAGCAGAGGCAGCGACGCCACTGAAGCTTTCTTT. It is translated as CATSRGSDATEAFF. The full variable domain, in which reference TRBV15 and TRBJ1-1 provide the parts outside the CDR3, is DAMVIQNPRYQVTQFGKPVTLSCSQTLNHNVMYWYQQKSSQAPKLLFHYYDKDFNNEADTPDNFQSRRPNTSFCFLDIRSPGLGDTAMYLCATSRGSDATEAFFGQGTRLTVV.

This chain connects TRBV1 to TRBJ1-2. TRBV1 is classified as a pseudogene. The CDR3 has 14 residues. The CDR3 nucleotides read TGCACCATAATCTTGGTTACCCTCAACTATGGCTACACCTTC. It codes for CTIILVTLNYGYTF.

In this sample, this clone is medium-sized. The rearrangement links TRBV5-4 to TRBJ2-3; perhaps TRBD1 as D (5 bases). Deletions cut 0 bases from V and 2 bases from J, with 10 bases between. This CDR3 has 15 residues. The V gene's germline CDR1 is SGHNT and CDR2 YYREEE (reference sequence). The CDR3 spells CASSLDLGHTDTQYF. CDR3 nucleotides: TGTGCCAGCAGCTTGGATCTGGGGCACACAGATACGCAGTATTTT.

This clone has only a few counts. The chain has TRBV6-5 and TRBJ2-7; D may be TRBD2 (7 bases). This CDR3 region has 16 residues. V lost 1 base and J lost 0, with 13 bases in between. Germline V lookup: CDR1 MNHEY, CDR2 SVGAGI. Here the CDR3 DNA reads TGTGCCAGCAGTTACTGGGGGGGCCCAAGCTCCTACGAGCAGTACTTC. Protein product: CASSYWGGPSSYEQYF.

This sequence joins TRBV5-1 and TRBJ1-6; 8 bases are a match to TRBD1. CDR3 length: 15 residues. Germline loops: CDR1 SGHRS, CDR2 YFSETQ. V lost 2 bases to trimming and J lost 6 bases; unmatched junction nucleotides: 4. CDR3 loop: CASSFDDRGNSPLHF. CDR3 DNA sequence: TGCGCCAGCAGCTTTGACGACAGGGGTAATTCACCCCTCCACTTT.

The chain carries TRBV19 and TRBJ2-6; D gene ambiguous. The V and J ends lost 6 bases and 0 bases respectively, with 9 bases between them. CDR3 length: 15 residues. Germline V gene data show CDR1 as LNHDA and CDR2 as SQIVND (reference sequence). The chain's CDR3 is CASSEYGSGANVLTF. In nucleotides, the CDR3 is TGTGCCAGTAGCGAATATGGCTCTGGGGCCAACGTCCTGACTTTC.

The chain combines TRBV21-1 with TRBJ2-4; the tabulated D call, TRBD2, remains unverified against the DNA. TRBV21-1 is shown as a pseudogene. CDR3 length: 13 residues. The chain's CDR3 is CASSKGGGYIQYF. In DNA, the CDR3 is TGTGCCAGCAGTAAGGGTGGAGGCTACATTCAGTACTTC.

In its sample, this clone ranks as medium-sized. The chain links TRBV7-2 to TRBJ1-6; D is undetermined. V was trimmed by 0 bases and J by 10 bases, leaving 13 bases between them. Germline CDR1 SGHTA, CDR2 FQGNSA. The CDR3 runs 15 residues. CDR3 loop: CASSLARATGSPLHF. Here the CDR3 DNA reads TGTGCCAGCAGCTTAGCGAGGGCAACCGGATCACCCCTCCACTTT.

This clone was detected only once. The chain employs TRBV18 and TRBJ1-2; D unresolved. Between the trimmed V and J ends, which lost 2 bases and 1 base, there was a span of 14 bases. This CDR3 contains 16 residues. CDR1 is KGHSH and CDR2 is LQKENI in the germline V gene. The CDR3 sequence: CASSPSGPSSNYGYTF. The DNA of the CDR3 is TGTGCCAGCTCACCATCTGGACCGTCTAGTAACTATGGCTACACCTTC.

A remark on this clone: The identical CDR3 is also encoded by other nucleotide sequences in the sample. The J gene is TRBJ1-2, the V gene TRBV7-9; D gene ambiguous. Trimming left V 1 base short and J 2 bases short, with 2 bases between. The CDR3 extends over 12 amino acids. Germline V lookup: CDR1 SEHNR, CDR2 FQNEAQ (reference sequence). Here the CDR3 reads CASSLGNYGYTF. In DNA, the CDR3 is TGTGCCAGCAGCTTAGGCAACTATGGCTACACCTTC.

This sequence joins TRBV6-2 or TRBV6-3 and TRBJ2-3; D call uncertain. The V gene lost 5 bases and the J gene lost 3 bases, with 12 bases spanning the gap. This CDR3 is built from 14 residues. Looked up from germline, CDR1 is MNHEY and CDR2 is SVGEGT. Written as DNA, the CDR3 is TGTGCCAGCAGTCTACTGGTGAGGACAGATACGCAGTATTTT. Translating gives CASSLLVRTDTQYF.

The rearrangement links TRBV30 to TRBJ2-1; D may be TRBD2 (5 bases). Germline values: CDR1 GTSNPN, CDR2 SVGIG (reference sequence). CDR3 length equals 15 residues. V lost 0 bases and J 4 bases, leaving 13 bases between the germline ends. The CDR3 spells CAWSVEGRGYNEQFF. In DNA, the CDR3 is TGTGCCTGGAGTGTAGAGGGCCGAGGGTACAATGAGCAGTTCTTC.

This clone was seen a handful of times. This sequence joins TRBV4-1 and TRBJ2-1; 8 positions agree with TRBD2. The CDR3 covers 18 residues. V shed 0 bases and J 2 bases; nucleotides not matched to a gene: 9. CDR1 and CDR2 from the germline V gene are MGHRA and YSYEKL. CDR3 bases: TGCGCCAGCAGCCAAGATCAGTACGGGCGGGAGGCCTACAATGAGCAGTTCTTC. Protein product: CASSQDQYGREAYNEQFF.

The J gene is TRBJ1-6, the V gene TRBV6-5; 10 bases are a match to TRBD1. The length of the CDR3 is 15 residues. Germline V gives CDR1 MNHEY, CDR2 SVGAGI. The trim removed 0 bases at V and 10 bases at J, leaving 3 bases unmatched. The CDR3, as DNA: TGTGCCAGCAGTTACTCTCGACAGGGGGCCTCACCCCTCCACTTT. Translation gives CASSYSRQGASPLHF.

This chain links TRBV12-3 or TRBV12-4 with TRBJ2-5; 9 bases are a match to TRBD2. After removal of 8 bases from V and 4 bases from J, the junction contained 5 bases not matched to a gene. The CDR3 totals 13 residues. This CDR3 is CASGVAGVETQYF. The CDR3 DNA reads as TGTGCCAGCGGGGTAGCGGGAGTAGAGACCCAGTACTTC.

This clone is termed medium-sized (0.01 to 0.1%). Mismatch with germline at one junction end may stem from a read error. The chain is built from TRBV6-6 and TRBJ2-7; the match to TRBD2 covers 7 bases. CDR3 size: 19 residues. Per germline, CDR1 MNHNY and CDR2 SVGAGI (reference sequence). The CDR3 nucleotides are TGTGCCAGCAGCTACTCTCTAGCGGACCTCGCAGCATTGGGGTACGAGCAGTACTTC. It yields the protein CASSYSLADLAALGYEQYF.

This clone was seen only a few times. The rearrangement uses TRBV30 and TRBJ2-5; D gene unclear. The germline CDR1 and CDR2 sequences are GTSNPN and SVGIG (reference sequence). The V gene lost 0 bases and the J gene lost 4 bases, with 9 bases spanning the gap. The CDR3 has 13 residues. The CDR3 region has the DNA TGTGCCTGGAGTGTACGGGTCAGAGAGACCCAGTACTTC. Encoded protein: CAWSVRVRETQYF. Based on the CDR3 plus reference TRBV30 and TRBJ2-5, the full variable domain is SQTIHQWPATLVQPVGSPLSLECTVEGTSNPNLYWYRQAAGRGLQLLFYSVGIGQISSEVPQNLSASRPQDRQFILSSKKLLLSDSGFYLCAWSVRVRETQYFGPGTRLLVL.

This clone has a handful of counts. This chain joins TRBV7-9 and TRBJ2-2, with D possibly matching TRBD1 (5 bases). Trimming took 4 bases from V and 6 from J, leaving 18 bases between them. Germline loops: CDR1 SEHNR, CDR2 FQNEAQ (reference sequence). This CDR3 is 16 amino acids long. CDR3 amino acids: CASSSPQGRMSGELFF. The CDR3 nucleotides read TGTGCCAGCAGCTCCCCCCAGGGAAGGATGTCCGGGGAGCTGTTTTTT.

The chain carries TRBV10-3 and TRBJ1-6; 7 bases map to TRBD1. V lost 2 bases and J lost 7; bases outside the gene matches: 2. This CDR3 has 14 amino acids. Germline V gene data show CDR1 as ENHRY and CDR2 as SYGVKD. CDR3 coding DNA: TGTGCCATCAGTGAGGACAGGGTAAATTCACCCCTCCACTTT. It translates to CAISEDRVNSPLHF.